This T cell receptor (beta chain) comes out of a study of T-cell memory formation after mild COVID-19. Findings and caveats of the study: Nothing confirmed that second-wave clones peaking on day 37 were specific for SARS-CoV-2. CD4+ contracting clones lay mainly in CM and EM, CD8+ ones in EMRA.

V gave up 0 bases and J gave up 0 bases, with 12 bases separating them. In germline, CDR1 is SGHDT, CDR2 YYEEEE. CDR3 length equals 16 residues. In regard to this clonotype: Its antigen is as yet unknown.

Amplification by 5'RACE using constant-segment primers produced TCR alpha and TCR beta cDNA libraries that carried sample barcodes and UMIs. TCRdb recomputed calls from the 5' RACE reads with MiXCR, one row per CDR3 protein. The sample holds 350,000 to 450,000 distinct CDR3 sequences, roughly 20% seen once. This TCR was recovered from an adult woman who had mild COVID-19 (a few samples of this study predate the infection). Cell type and time point are not known. The sample taken for sequencing was PBMCs or a T cell subset sorted from them (not recorded which). The V gene is TRBV5-6, the J gene TRBJ1-1, with a possible D match to TRBD1 (6 bases). The CDR3 nucleotides are TGTGCCAGCAGCTTGGCCGGGGGACACCTGAACACTGAAGCTTTCTTT. This codes for CASSLAGGHLNTEAFF.